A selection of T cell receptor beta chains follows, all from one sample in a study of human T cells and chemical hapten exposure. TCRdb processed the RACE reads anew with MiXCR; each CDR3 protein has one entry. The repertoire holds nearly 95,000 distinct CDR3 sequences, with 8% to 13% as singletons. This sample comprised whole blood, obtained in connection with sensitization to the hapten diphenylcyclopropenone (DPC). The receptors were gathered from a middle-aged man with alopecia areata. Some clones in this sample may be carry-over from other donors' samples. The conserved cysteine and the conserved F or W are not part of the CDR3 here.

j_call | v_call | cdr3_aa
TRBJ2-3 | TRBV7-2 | ASSISSGRGTDTQY
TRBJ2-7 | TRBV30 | AWSTFYEQY
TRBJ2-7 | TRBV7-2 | ASSGRTSGKFRTYEQY
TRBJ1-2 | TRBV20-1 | SAGDSVLLHANYGYT
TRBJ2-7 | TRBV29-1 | SVLGGLAGEYEQY
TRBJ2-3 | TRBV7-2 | ASSLNLAGVDTQY
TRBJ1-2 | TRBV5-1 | ASSPGPPNNGYT
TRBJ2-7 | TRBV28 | ASSPFIGSSYEQY
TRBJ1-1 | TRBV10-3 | AVHGGMNTEAF
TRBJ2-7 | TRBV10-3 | AITRSGQANEQY
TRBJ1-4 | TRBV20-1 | SARVGEKLF
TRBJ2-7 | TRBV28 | ASSHQDVQTLRLEQY
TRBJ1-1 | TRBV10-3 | AISEGQLNTEAF
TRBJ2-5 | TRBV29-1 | SVETSWETQY
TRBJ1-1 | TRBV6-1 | ATARQGNTEAF
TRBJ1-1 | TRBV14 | ASSLNTEAF
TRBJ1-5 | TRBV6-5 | ASRRQQGSNQPQH